The clone carrying this T cell receptor (beta chain) was recorded many times. The source material, RNA transcripts, was used to amplify TCR beta CDR3 regions. The primer set for the first-round RT-PCR of the TCR CDR3 was HTBI. In TCRdb, the multiplex PCR reads were re-called with MiXCR into one record per CDR3 protein. This sample has about 380,000 distinct CDR3 sequences, with approximately 15% found just once. This sample was taken from a study of T cells in Graves' hyperthyroidism and ophthalmopathy. V was clipped by 6 bases and J by 0 bases; unmatched bases: 5. This CDR3 has 15 amino acids. The germline CDR1 and CDR2 sequences are SNHLY and FYNNEI.

Sequencing used blood. This chain links TRBV2 with TRBJ1-5; 7 nucleotides line up with TRBD1. This TCR came from a man aged 25 to 40 with Graves' hyperthyroidism that later progressed to Graves' ophthalmopathy. The CDR3 sequence is CASSAGTVSNQPQHF. CDR3 nucleotide sequence: TGTGCCAGCAGCGCCGGGACAGTTAGCAATCAGCCCCAGCATTTT. The variable domain in full, with the rest retrieved from reference TRBV2 and TRBJ1-5, is EPEVTQTPSHQVTQMGQEVILRCVPISNHLYFYWYRQILGQKVEFLVSFYNNEISEKSEIFDDQFSVERPDGSNFTLKIRSTKLEDSAMYFCASSAGTVSNQPQHFGDGTRLSIL.